The rows below give T cell receptor beta chains drawn from one sample of a study of identical twins. Using its own MiXCR run on the 5' RACE reads, TCRdb lists one record per CDR3 protein. In the table there are 450,000 or so distinct CDR3 sequences, around 15% of which are singletons. These records were also assigned to another study, of yellow fever vaccine responses in identical twins.

The sequencing input was CD4+ T cells sorted from blood. The receptors originated from a young woman in good health. The CDR3 runs from the conserved cysteine through the conserved F or W. A D gene is named only where the DNA matches it firmly. A clone size is listed for some rows: how often the clone was seen (once, few, many), or a class if it is expanded.

few	TRBJ2-1	-	TRBV20-1	TGCAGTGCTAGAGGTCAGTACGACTACAATGAGCAGTTCTTC	CSARGQYDYNEQFF
few	TRBJ1-1	-	TRBV10-3	TGTGCCACCTCGATCTTGAACACTGAAGCTTTCTTT	CATSILNTEAFF
-	TRBJ2-7	TRBD2	TRBV7-2	TGTGCCAGCAGCCGGACTAGTTTCTACGAGCAGTACTTC	CASSRTSFYEQYF
many	TRBJ2-4	-	TRBV12-3/TRBV12-4	TGTGCCAGCAGTTTAGCGGGAGAAAACATTCAGTACTTC	CASSLAGENIQYF
many	TRBJ1-3	-	TRBV4-2	TGTGCCAGCAGCCAAGATGAAAGCTCTGGAAACACCATATATTTT	CASSQDESSGNTIYF
-	TRBJ2-3	TRBD1	TRBV10-2	TGCGCCAGCAGTGACGGACAGGGTCCTCCAGATACGCAGTATTTT	CASSDGQGPPDTQYF
few	TRBJ2-2	TRBD2	TRBV12-3/TRBV12-4	TGTGCCAGCAGTGGGGGGGGAACGAACACCGGGGAGCTGTTTTTT	CASSGGGTNTGELFF
-	TRBJ2-7	-	TRBV10-3	TGTGCCATTCGACAGGCCTCCTACGAGCAGTACTTC	CAIRQASYEQYF
-	TRBJ2-5	-	TRBV9	TGTGCCAGCAGCGTAGTAGGCTTGAAACAAGAGACCCAGTACTTC	CASSVVGLKQETQYF
many	TRBJ2-7	TRBD2	TRBV5-6	TGTGCCAGCAGCCTAGGACTAGCGGGAGTCTACGAGCAGTACTTC	CASSLGLAGVYEQYF
-	TRBJ2-3	-	TRBV7-8	TGTGCCAGCAGCTTAAGGACCCCGAAACCTAGCACAGATACGCAGTATTTT	CASSLRTPKPSTDTQYF
-	TRBJ2-3	TRBD2	TRBV4-3	TGCGCCAGCAGCCGGGGACTACGGGATACGCAGTATTTT	CASSRGLRDTQYF
few	TRBJ2-5	-	TRBV6-4	TGTGCCAGCAGTGGAGACCGCGGGGAGACCCAGTACTTC	CASSGDRGETQYF
many	TRBJ2-7	TRBD1	TRBV7-8	TGTGCCAGCAGCTTAGGAACGAGGTCGGGACAGCCTTACGAGCAGTACTTC	CASSLGTRSGQPYEQYF
once	TRBJ1-3	TRBD1	TRBV20-1	TGCAGTGCTTTTCCCTCAGGGACAGTCAAAAGAAACACCATATATTTT	CSAFPSGTVKRNTIYF